The T cell receptor beta chain under discussion was sequenced for a study of cytomegalovirus exposure and HLA in healthy donors. PCR used 60 Vbeta primers and 13 Jbeta primers. Measured with immunoSEQ multiplex PCR; TCRdb has only the in-frame clones, and not every one. The table includes 90,000 to 120,000 clones, less than 85% detected once. The ends lost 5 bases at V and 5 bases at J; junction bases unmatched: 13. Germline lookup yields CDR1 SGHVS and CDR2 FNYEAQ. This CDR3 is built from 16 residues. Regarding the study as a whole: CMV serostatus was the sole immune exposure data available. A later analysis reportedly found that, within productive TCRs, an Asian-associated ancestry cluster had fewer N-insertions than the mean observed across the 666 donors.

As to this clone: The target antigen is unknown.

The gene calls are TRBV7-6 and TRBJ2-5, with TRBD1 identical over 8 bases. The TCR sequence derives from a man in his late teens or twenties in good health and CMV-seronegative. Material for sequencing was PBMCs. CDR3 sequence (DNA): TGTGCCAGCAGCATTATCCTCGGACAGGGAGGCGAGACCCAGTACTTC. Encoded protein: CASSIILGQGGETQYF. Supplemented by reference TRBV7-6 and TRBJ2-5, the full variable domain reads GAGVSQSPRYKVTKRGQDVALRCDPISGHVSLYWYRQALGQGPEFLTYFNYEAQQDKSGLPNDRFSAERPEGSISTLTIQRTEQRDSAMYRCASSIILGQGGETQYFGPGTRLLVL.